The rows below give T cell receptor beta chains drawn from one sample of a study of B cell selection in AIRE deficiency. Generated by immunoSEQ multiplex PCR, the TCRdb table keeps only in-frame clones and is missing some. The sample lists approximately 14,000 clones, more than 85% occurring once. Sequenced input: Tregs sorted from PBMCs. The receptors were gathered from a human donor with AIRE deficiency. CDR3s include the opening cysteine and the closing phenylalanine or tryptophan. The D gene is left open where the match is weak. Clone size is stated in some rows and not others, as once, few, many or a class when expanded.

NA	TRBV18	TRBJ2-7	NA	CASSPLYTLGILEQYF	TGTGCCAGCTCACCCCTGTACACCCTAGGTATCCTCGAGCAGTACTTC
TRBD2	TRBV27	TRBJ2-7	NA	CASSPGRSRERGAYEQYF	TGTGCCAGCAGCCCAGGTAGATCCAGGGAGCGGGGAGCCTACGAGCAGTACTTC
TRBD2	TRBV2	TRBJ2-7	NA	CASSDTLAGGDEQYF	TGTGCCAGCAGTGATACCCTAGCGGGAGGTGACGAGCAGTACTTC
NA	TRBV7-2	TRBJ2-3	NA	CASSSSYRSTDTQYF	TGTGCCAGCAGCTCCTCTTACCGGAGCACAGATACGCAGTATTTT
NA	TRBV5-1	TRBJ2-7	once	CASSLIGTPYEQYF	TGCGCCAGCAGCTTAATAGGTACCCCCTACGAGCAGTACTTC
NA	TRBV7-2	TRBJ2-5	NA	CASSLVSGWGPRETQYF	TGTGCCAGCAGCTTAGTTAGCGGTTGGGGGCCGAGGGAGACCCAGTACTTC
NA	TRBV7-9	TRBJ1-5	NA	CASSLGGMGPQHF	TGTGCCAGCAGCTTGGGAGGTATGGGGCCCCAGCATTTT
NA	TRBV7-7	TRBJ2-3	NA	CASSFSGVGTQYF	TGTGCCAGCAGCTTCTCAGGGGTTGGTACGCAGTATTTT
TRBD2	TRBV19	TRBJ2-5	NA	CASSMWGAGGPQETQYF	TGTGCCAGTAGTATGTGGGGAGCGGGAGGGCCCCAGGAGACCCAGTACTTC
TRBD1	TRBV5-6	TRBJ1-2	NA	CASSMDSGGHGYTF	TGTGCCAGCAGCATGGACTCAGGGGGACATGGCTACACCTTC
NA	TRBV5-1	TRBJ2-5	once	CASSLEQVQETQYF	TGCGCCAGCAGCTTGGAACAGGTCCAAGAGACCCAGTACTTC
TRBD2	TRBV10-3	TRBJ2-1	NA	CAISEGGLAGIIDEQFF	TGTGCCATCAGTGAGGGGGGACTAGCTGGTATAATCGATGAGCAGTTCTTC
TRBD2	TRBV5-1	TRBJ2-3	NA	CASSLGLAGPDTQYF	TGCGCCAGCAGCTTGGGACTAGCGGGACCAGATACGCAGTATTTT
TRBD2	TRBV5-4	TRBJ2-2	NA	CASSFSGGRNTGELFF	TGTGCCAGCAGCTTTAGCGGGGGCCGGAACACCGGGGAGCTGTTTTTT
NA	TRBV5-1	TRBJ2-7	NA	CASSLGHKREQYF	TGCGCCAGCAGCTTGGGGCATAAGCGCGAGCAGTACTTC
NA	TRBV6-5	TRBJ2-7	NA	CASSRTDSYEQYF	TGTGCCAGCAGTCGGACAGACTCCTACGAGCAGTACTTC
NA	TRBV10-3	TRBJ2-7	NA	CAISGTGTAYEQYF	TGTGCCATCAGTGGAACCGGGACGGCCTACGAGCAGTACTTC
NA	TRBV7-9	TRBJ1-4	NA	CASSLSGSEKLFF	TGTGCCAGCAGCTTATCAGGAAGTGAAAAACTGTTTTTT
NA	TRBV6-5	TRBJ2-1	NA	CASSRGIRAYNEQFF	TGTGCCAGCAGCCGGGGGATTAGGGCCTACAATGAGCAGTTCTTC
NA	TRBV4-1	TRBJ2-7	NA	CASSQDSGYQQYF	TGCGCCAGCAGCCAAGATTCGGGGTACCAGCAGTACTTC
NA	TRBV7-2	TRBJ2-5	once	CASSLDWTQYF	TGTGCCAGCAGCTTAGATTGGACCCAGTACTTC
NA	TRBV10-3	TRBJ2-7	NA	CAISGTGTAYEQYF	TGTGCCATCAGTGGAACCGGGACGGCCTACGAGCAGTACTTC
NA	TRBV7-2	TRBJ1-2	NA	CASSLVGTREDGYTF	TGTGCCAGCAGCTTAGTAGGCACACGGGAGGATGGCTACACCTTC
NA	TRBV6-1	TRBJ2-7	NA	CASIEGYSYEQYF	TGTGCCAGCATCGAGGGCTACTCCTACGAGCAGTACTTC
TRBD1	TRBV11-2	TRBJ1-1	NA	CASSATGGSHTEAFF	TGTGCCAGCAGCGCGACAGGGGGTTCACACACTGAAGCTTTCTTT
NA	TRBV20-1	TRBJ2-3	NA	CSVRDTQYF	TGCAGTGTACGGGATACGCAGTATTTT